This T cell receptor beta chain was obtained from a study of PD-1 blockade in mismatch repair-deficient tumors. Study-level information: Enrolled about 2013-2017, patients had progressing, pretreated mismatch repair-deficient cancers of 12 types.

All patients were mismatch repair deficient, assessed by either PCR or immunohistochemistry. On this clone: The antigen remains undetermined.

Study conclusions and caveats: Tumor-resident clones, often undetectable pretreatment in blood, expanded then contracted after pembrolizumab.

Germline V gives CDR1 SGHTA, CDR2 FQGNSA. The CDR3 has 16 residues. V trimming: 4 bases; J trimming: 4 bases; junction bases outside the gene matches: 5. Data came from immunoSEQ multiplex PCR; TCRdb stores just in-frame clones and leaves some out. Of 120,000 or so clones detected, around 83% appear once; the ten largest clones hold 13%. The sequence was collected from an adult with mismatch repair-deficient cancer. Sequencing used peripheral blood, obtained 44 weeks after starting pembrolizumab. V usage is TRBV7-2 and J usage is TRBJ2-6; 9 nucleotides agree with TRBD1. CDR3 DNA sequence: TGTGCCAGCAGCTATCACAGGGGGCTGGGGGCCAACGTCCTGACTTTC. This encodes CASSYHRGLGANVLTF.